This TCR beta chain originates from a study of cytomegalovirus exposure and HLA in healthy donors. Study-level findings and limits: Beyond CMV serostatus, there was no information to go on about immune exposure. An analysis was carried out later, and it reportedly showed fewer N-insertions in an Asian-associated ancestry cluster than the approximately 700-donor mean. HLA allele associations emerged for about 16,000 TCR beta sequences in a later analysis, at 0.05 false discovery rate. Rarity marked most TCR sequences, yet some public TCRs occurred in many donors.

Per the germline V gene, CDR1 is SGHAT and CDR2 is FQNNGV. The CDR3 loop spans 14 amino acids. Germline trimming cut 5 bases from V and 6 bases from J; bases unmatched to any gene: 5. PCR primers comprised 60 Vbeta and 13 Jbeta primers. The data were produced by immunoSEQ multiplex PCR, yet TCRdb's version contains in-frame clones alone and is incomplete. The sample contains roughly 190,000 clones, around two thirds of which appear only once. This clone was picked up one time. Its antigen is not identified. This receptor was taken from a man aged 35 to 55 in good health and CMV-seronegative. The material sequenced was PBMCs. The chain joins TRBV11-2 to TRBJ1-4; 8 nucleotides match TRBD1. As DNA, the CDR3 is TGTGCCAGCAGCCGCAGGGGGCTGTATGAAAAACTGTTTTTT. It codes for CASSRRGLYEKLFF. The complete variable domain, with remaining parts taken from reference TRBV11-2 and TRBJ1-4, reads EAGVAQSPRYKIIEKRQSVAFWCNPISGHATLYWYQQILGQGPKLLIQFQNNGVVDDSQLPKDRFSAERLKGVDSTLKIQPAKLEDSAVYLCASSRRGLYEKLFFGSGTQLSVL.